Shown below are 10 T cell receptor beta chains from a single sample sequenced in a study of blood T cell repertoires in COVID-19. Clones were read by immunoSEQ multiplex PCR, and TCRdb kept only the in-frame ones, dropping some. Here the sample spans about 140,000 clones, about 89% being singletons. Sequencing was carried out using PBMCs or T cells enriched from blood (not recorded which). The receptors shown here come from a man between 60 and 75 years old who had recovered from COVID-19.

The CDR3 region has the DNA TGCAGCGTTGCGGGAGGCCTCTCCTACGAGCAGTACTTC. This codes for CSVAGGLSYEQYF. The rearrangement uses TRBV29-1 and TRBJ2-7; TRBD2 matches 7 bases. Germline CDR1 and CDR2: SQVTM and ANQGSEA. This CDR3 has 13 amino acids. The J segment lost 0 bases and the V segment lost 4 bases, leaving 3 bases of the junction unmatched.

The V call is TRBV5-4, the J call TRBJ2-5; a weak D match, TRBD2 (6 bases). Germline CDR1 and CDR2: SGHNT and YYREEE (reference sequence). The CDR3 consists of 14 residues. V lost 2 bases, J lost 0 bases, and 8 bases lay in between. CDR3 DNA sequence: TGTGCCAGCAGCTTTAGCGGCTACCAAGAGACCCAGTACTTC. Amino acid sequence: CASSFSGYQETQYF.

This sequence joins TRBV7-2 and TRBJ2-7, with D possibly being TRBD1 (6 bases). This CDR3 contains 14 residues. Trimming left V 2 bases short and J 4 bases short, with 12 bases between. The germline CDR1 and CDR2 sequences are SGHTA and FQGNSA. The CDR3 is CASSLRTDGYEQYF. The CDR3 nucleotides read TGTGCCAGCAGCTTAAGGACAGACGGTTACGAGCAGTACTTC.

The genes are TRBV19 and TRBJ2-1, with a tentative D call TRBD2 (7 bases). The CDR3 sequence is 14 residues long. Trimming took off 6 bases at V and 10 bases at J, with 19 bases between the two ends. Germline CDR1 LNHDA, CDR2 SQIVND (reference sequence). CDR3 bases: TGTGCCAGTAGCCAGATGAGGGGGAGGGCCGAGCAGTTCTTC. Protein product: CASSQMRGRAEQFF.

This chain connects TRBV9 to TRBJ2-3; weak D call: TRBD2 (5 bases). Germline CDR1 is SGDLS and CDR2 is YYNGEE. Trimming took off 2 bases at V and 4 bases at J, with 11 bases between the two ends. This CDR3 region has 14 residues. The CDR3 DNA reads as TGTGCCAGCAGCGTGGACCTGAGGGCAGATACGCAGTATTTT. Translated, it gives CASSVDLRADTQYF.

A remark on this clone: Other DNA sequences in the sample encode the same CDR3. V usage is TRBV27 and J usage is TRBJ1-2, with D unresolved. Germline V gene sequence: CDR1 MNHEY, CDR2 SMNVEV (reference sequence). The CDR3 sequence is 13 residues long. V lost 3 bases to trimming and J lost 3 bases, with 8 bases between them. The CDR3 region is CASSFAGHYGYTF. The CDR3 DNA reads TGTGCCAGCAGTTTCGCAGGCCACTATGGCTACACCTTC.

The table lists this clone with a count of one. This chain links TRBV23-1 with TRBJ1-1, with TRBD1 matching 9 bases. TRBV23-1 is designated an ORF whose function remains uncertain. CDR3 length equals 17 residues. V lost 4 bases and J lost 2; bases outside the gene matches: 11. CDR3 sequence (DNA): TGCGCCAGCAGTCTTACCGGGACAGGGAAGGGAAACACTGAAGCTTTCTTT. The encoded protein is CASSLTGTGKGNTEAFF.

This sequence joins TRBV2 and TRBJ2-2; D might be TRBD1 (5 bases). This CDR3 region has 15 residues. V dropped 7 bases and J dropped 1 base, with 13 bases sitting between them. CDR1 is SNHLY and CDR2 is FYNNEI in the germline V gene. CDR3 sequence reads: CASTVGAGNTGELFF. The CDR3 DNA reads TGTGCCAGCACCGTAGGGGCAGGGAACACCGGGGAGCTGTTTTTT.

The chain combines TRBV7-2 with TRBJ2-7; D is perhaps TRBD1 (6 bases). Per germline, CDR1 SGHTA and CDR2 FQGNSA. V lost 2 bases and J 7 bases, leaving 12 bases between the germline ends. The CDR3 length is 13 residues. As DNA, the CDR3 is TGTGCCAGCAGCTTATCCAGGGGAAAGGAGCAGTACTTC. It translates to CASSLSRGKEQYF.

The chain combines TRBV28 with TRBJ1-5; D is perhaps TRBD1 (6 bases). CDR1 is MDHEN, CDR2 SYDVKM, per germline. The V gene lost 2 bases and the J gene lost 4 bases, with 9 bases spanning the gap. The CDR3 has 14 amino acids. In DNA, the CDR3 is TGTGCCAGCAGTTTAGACAGGAAGAATCAGCCCCAGCATTTT. This gives the protein CASSLDRKNQPQHF.